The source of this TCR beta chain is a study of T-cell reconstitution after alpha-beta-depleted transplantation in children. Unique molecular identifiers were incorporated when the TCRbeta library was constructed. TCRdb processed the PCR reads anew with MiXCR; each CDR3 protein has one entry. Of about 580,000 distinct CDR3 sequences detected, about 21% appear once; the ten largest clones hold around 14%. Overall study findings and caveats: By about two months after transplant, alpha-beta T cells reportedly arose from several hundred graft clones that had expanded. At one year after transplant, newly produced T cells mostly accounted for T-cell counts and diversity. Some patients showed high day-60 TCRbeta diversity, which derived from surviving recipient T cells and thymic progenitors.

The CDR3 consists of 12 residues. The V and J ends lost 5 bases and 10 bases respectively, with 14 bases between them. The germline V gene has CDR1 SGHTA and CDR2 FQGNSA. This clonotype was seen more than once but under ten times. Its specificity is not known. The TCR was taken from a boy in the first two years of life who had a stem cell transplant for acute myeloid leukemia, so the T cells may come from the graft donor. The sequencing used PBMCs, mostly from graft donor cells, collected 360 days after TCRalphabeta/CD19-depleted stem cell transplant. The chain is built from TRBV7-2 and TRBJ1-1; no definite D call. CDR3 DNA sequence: TGTGCCAGCAGCCCAACACGGAATATAGCTTTCTTT. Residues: CASSPTRNIAFF.